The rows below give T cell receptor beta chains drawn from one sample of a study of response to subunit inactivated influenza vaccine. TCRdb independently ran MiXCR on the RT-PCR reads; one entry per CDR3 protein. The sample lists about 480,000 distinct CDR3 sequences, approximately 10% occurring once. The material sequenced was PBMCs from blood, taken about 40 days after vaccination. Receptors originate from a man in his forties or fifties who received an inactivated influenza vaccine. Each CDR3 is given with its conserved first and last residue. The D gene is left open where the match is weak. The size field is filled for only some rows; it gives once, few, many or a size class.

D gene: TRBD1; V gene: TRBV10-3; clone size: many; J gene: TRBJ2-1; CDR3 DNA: TGTGCCATCAGTGCGGGATTACAGGGGAATGAGCAGTTCTTC; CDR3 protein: CAISAGLQGNEQFF
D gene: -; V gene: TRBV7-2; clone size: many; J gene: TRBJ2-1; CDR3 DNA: TGTGCCAGCAGCTTAAGGACTGGGCTTTTCTACAATGAGCAGTTCTTC; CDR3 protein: CASSLRTGLFYNEQFF
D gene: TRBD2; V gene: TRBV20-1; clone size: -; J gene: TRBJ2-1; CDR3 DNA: TGCAGTGCTGTAGATCGGCGGGAGGGATTCGGTGAGCAGTTCTTC; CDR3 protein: CSAVDRREGFGEQFF
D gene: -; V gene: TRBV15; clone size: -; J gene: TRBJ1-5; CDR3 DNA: TGTGCCACCAGCAGAGATCGAGGGGATCAGCCCCATCATTTT; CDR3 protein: CATSRDRGDQPHHF
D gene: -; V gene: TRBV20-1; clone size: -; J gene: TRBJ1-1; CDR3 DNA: TGCAGTGCTAGAGGTCCGGGATCGAACACTGAAGCTTTCTTT; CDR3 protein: CSARGPGSNTEAFF
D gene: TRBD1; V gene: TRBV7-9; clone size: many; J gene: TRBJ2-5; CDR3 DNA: TGTGCCAGCAGCCGGGGACAGCGACAAGAGACCCAGTACTTC; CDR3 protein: CASSRGQRQETQYF
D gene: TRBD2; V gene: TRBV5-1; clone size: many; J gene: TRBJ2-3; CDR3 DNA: TGCGCCAGCAGCCCTGGGACTAGCGGGGGAGATACGCAGTATTTT; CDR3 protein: CASSPGTSGGDTQYF
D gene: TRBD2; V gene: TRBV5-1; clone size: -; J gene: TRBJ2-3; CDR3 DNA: TGCGCCAGCAGCTTCGGACTAGCGGGAGTGGCAGATACGCAGTATTTT; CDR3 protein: CASSFGLAGVADTQYF
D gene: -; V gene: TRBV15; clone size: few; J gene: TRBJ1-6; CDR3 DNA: TGTGCCACCAGCGGGGGGCGGCTTTATAATTCACCCCTCCACTTT; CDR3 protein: CATSGGRLYNSPLHF
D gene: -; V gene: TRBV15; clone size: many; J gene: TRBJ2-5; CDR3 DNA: TGTGCCACCAGCAGAGATAATCAGGCGTACCAAGAGACCCAGTACTTC; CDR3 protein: CATSRDNQAYQETQYF
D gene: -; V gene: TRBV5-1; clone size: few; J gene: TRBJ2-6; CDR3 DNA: TGCGCCAGCAGCCTGCTGGGTATCGGGGCCAACGTCCTGACTTTC; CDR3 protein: CASSLLGIGANVLTF
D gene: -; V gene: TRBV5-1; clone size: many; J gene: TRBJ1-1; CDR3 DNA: TGCGCCAGCAGCTTGACGGGGTTGAAAACTGAAGCTTTCTTT; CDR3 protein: CASSLTGLKTEAFF
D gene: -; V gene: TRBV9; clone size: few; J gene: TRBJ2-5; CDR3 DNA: TGTGCCAGCAGCGTAGGATCGAAGCAAGAGACCCAGTACTTC; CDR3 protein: CASSVGSKQETQYF
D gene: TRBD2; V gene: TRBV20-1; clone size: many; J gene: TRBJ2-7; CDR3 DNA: TGCAGTGCTATGGGGACTAGCGGGAGTGCCCCCTACGAGCAGTACTTC; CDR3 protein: CSAMGTSGSAPYEQYF
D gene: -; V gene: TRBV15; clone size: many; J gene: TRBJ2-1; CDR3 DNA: TGTGCCACCAGCAGACTGGACAGCCGAGGTGAGGAGCAGTTCTTC; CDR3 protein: CATSRLDSRGEEQFF
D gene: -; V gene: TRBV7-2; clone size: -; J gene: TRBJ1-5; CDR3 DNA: TGTGCCAGCAGCTTAACGGGGGCTCGCAATCAGCCCCAGCATTTT; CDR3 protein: CASSLTGARNQPQHF
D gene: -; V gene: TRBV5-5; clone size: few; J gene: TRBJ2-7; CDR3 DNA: TGTGCCAGCAGCTTGAGCTCGACAGAATACGAGCAGTACTTC; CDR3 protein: CASSLSSTEYEQYF
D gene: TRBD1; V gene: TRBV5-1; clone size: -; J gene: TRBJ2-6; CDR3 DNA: TGCGCCAGCAGCGCGACAGGGTCGACCTCTGGGGCCAACGTCCTGACTTTC; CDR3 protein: CASSATGSTSGANVLTF
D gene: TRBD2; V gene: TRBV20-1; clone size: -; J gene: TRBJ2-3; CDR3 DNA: TGCAGTGCTAAGCGGGGGGGGGGCACAGATACGCAGTATTTT; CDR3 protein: CSAKRGGGTDTQYF
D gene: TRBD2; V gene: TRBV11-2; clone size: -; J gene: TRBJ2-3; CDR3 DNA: TGTGCCAGCAGCTTAGTCGGGGGGGGCCCCCCCACAGATACGCAGTCTTTT; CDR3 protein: CASSLVGGGPPTDTQSF
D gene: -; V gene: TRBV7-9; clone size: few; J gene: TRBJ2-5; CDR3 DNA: TGTGCCAGCAGCCCAAACCCACCGGGGCCGAAAGAGACCCAGTACTTC; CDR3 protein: CASSPNPPGPKETQYF
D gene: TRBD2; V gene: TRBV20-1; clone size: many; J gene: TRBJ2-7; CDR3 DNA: TGCAGTGCTAGAACCCAGGGGACTAGCGCTAGTGGCGAGCAGTACTTC; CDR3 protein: CSARTQGTSASGEQYF
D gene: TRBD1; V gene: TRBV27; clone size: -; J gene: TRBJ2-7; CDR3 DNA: TGTGCCAGCAGCCGGGACAGGGCAACCTACGAGCAGTACTTC; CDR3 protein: CASSRDRATYEQYF
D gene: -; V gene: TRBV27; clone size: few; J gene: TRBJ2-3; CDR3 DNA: TGTGCCAGCAGTTTTAGGGTAACAGATACGCAGTATTTT; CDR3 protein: CASSFRVTDTQYF
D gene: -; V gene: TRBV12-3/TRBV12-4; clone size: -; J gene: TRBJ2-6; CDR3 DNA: TGTGCCAGCAGTTTTCGGGACCTTCTCTCTGGGGCCAACGTCCTGACTTTC; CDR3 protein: CASSFRDLLSGANVLTF
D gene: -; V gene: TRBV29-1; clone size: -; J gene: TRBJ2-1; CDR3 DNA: TGCAGCGGTTCCGCCTACAATGAGCAGTTCTTC; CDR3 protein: CSGSAYNEQFF
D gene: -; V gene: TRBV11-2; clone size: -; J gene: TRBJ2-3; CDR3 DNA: TGTGCCAGCAGCTCCCTTTACGGGAATACGCAGTATTTT; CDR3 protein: CASSSLYGNTQYF
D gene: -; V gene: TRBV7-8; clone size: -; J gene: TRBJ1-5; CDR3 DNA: TGTGCCAGCAGCTTAGTACCCCGCCCTAGGACAGCGCTGAATCAGCCCCAGCATTTT; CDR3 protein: CASSLVPRPRTALNQPQHF
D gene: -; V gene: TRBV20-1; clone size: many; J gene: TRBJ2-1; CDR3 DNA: TGCAGTGCTAGAGATCGGTCCACCCCCTACAATGAGCAGTTCTTC; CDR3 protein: CSARDRSTPYNEQFF
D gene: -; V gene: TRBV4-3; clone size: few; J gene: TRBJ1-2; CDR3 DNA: TGCGTCAGCAGCCAGACCGGGAGCGATGGCTACACCTTC; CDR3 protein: CVSSQTGSDGYTF
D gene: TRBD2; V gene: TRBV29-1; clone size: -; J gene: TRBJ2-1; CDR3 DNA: TGCAGCGTTGACTGGGTGGCGAGCGGGGCCTTCTCCTACAATGAGCAGTTCTTC; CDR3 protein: CSVDWVASGAFSYNEQFF
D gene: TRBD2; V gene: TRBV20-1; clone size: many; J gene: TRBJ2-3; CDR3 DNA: TGCAGTGCGCTGAAGAGAGCGGGGGGTAGCACAGATACGCAGTATTTT; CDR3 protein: CSALKRAGGSTDTQYF
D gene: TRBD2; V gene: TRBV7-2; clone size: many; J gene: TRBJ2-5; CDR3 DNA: TGTGCCAGCAGCTTACTTGGGACTAGCGGCCAAGAGACCCAGTACTTC; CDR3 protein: CASSLLGTSGQETQYF
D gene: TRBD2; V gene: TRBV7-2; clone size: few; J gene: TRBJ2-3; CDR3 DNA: TGTGCCAGCAGCACCCGGGGGGGCCCTACAGATACGCAGTATTTT; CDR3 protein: CASSTRGGPTDTQYF
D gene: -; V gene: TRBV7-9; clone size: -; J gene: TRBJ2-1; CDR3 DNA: TGTGCCAGCAGCTTAGTAGTTAGCGTTAACAATGAGCAGTTCTTC; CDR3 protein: CASSLVVSVNNEQFF
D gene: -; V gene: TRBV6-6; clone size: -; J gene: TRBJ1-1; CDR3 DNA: TGTGCCAGCGTGGGTTTAGGGACTGAAGCTTTCTTT; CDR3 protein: CASVGLGTEAFF
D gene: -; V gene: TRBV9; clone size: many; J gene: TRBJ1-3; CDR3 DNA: TGTGCCAGCAGCTCGGCAAATGGAAACACCATATATTTT; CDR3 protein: CASSSANGNTIYF
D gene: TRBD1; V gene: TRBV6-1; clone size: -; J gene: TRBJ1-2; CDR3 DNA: TGTGCCAGCACCCGGCTGGGACAGACCACTAACTATGGCTACACCTTC; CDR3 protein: CASTRLGQTTNYGYTF
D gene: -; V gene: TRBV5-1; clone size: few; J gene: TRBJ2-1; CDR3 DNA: TGCGCCAGCAGCTTGATAGCGTCGGATTACAATGAGCAGTTCTTC; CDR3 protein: CASSLIASDYNEQFF
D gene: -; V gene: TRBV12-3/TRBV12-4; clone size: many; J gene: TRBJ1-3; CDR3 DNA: TGTGCCAGCAAGGGGAGGAAGGACGGAAACACCATATATTTT; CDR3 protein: CASKGRKDGNTIYF
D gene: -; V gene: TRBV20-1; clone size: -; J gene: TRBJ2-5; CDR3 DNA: TGCAGTGCCAAACGGGGCAGACACCAAGAGACCCAGTACTTC; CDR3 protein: CSAKRGRHQETQYF
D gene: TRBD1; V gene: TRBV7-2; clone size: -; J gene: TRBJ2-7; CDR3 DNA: TGTGCCAGCAGCCCGAGAGGGACAGGGAGCTCCTACGAGCAGTACTTC; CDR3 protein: CASSPRGTGSSYEQYF
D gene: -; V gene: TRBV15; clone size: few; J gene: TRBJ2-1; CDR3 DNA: TGTGCCACCTCCCCCCGGTCGTGGAGGGCCCTCGACAATGAGCAGTTCTTC; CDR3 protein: CATSPRSWRALDNEQFF
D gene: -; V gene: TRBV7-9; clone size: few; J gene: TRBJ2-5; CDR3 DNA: TGTGCCAGCAGCTTAGTCATAGACTTGTGGTACCAAGAGACCCAGTACTTC; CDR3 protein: CASSLVIDLWYQETQYF
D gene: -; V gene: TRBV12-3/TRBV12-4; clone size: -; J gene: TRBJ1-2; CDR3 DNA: TGTGCCAGCAGCCACAGTCCCGAACTGTCGTATGGCTACACCTTC; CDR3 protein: CASSHSPELSYGYTF
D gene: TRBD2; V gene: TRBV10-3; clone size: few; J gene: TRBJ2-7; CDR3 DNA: TGTGCCATCAGTGAGTGGACTAGCGGGGGGACCCCCTACGAGCAGTACTTC; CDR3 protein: CAISEWTSGGTPYEQYF